The next 2 T cell receptor beta chains were all read from a single sample in a study of blood T cell repertoires in COVID-19. TCRdb keeps only in-frame clones here, not all; method: immunoSEQ multiplex PCR. The sample has roughly 340,000 clones, 80% to 90% seen once. Input material: PBMCs or T cells enriched from blood (not recorded which). Every receptor here comes from a middle-aged man in a cohort exposed to, infected with or recovered from COVID-19 (not recorded which).

J is TRBJ2-6 and V is TRBV5-1; TRBD2 matches 10 bases. The germline gives CDR1 SGHRS, CDR2 YFSETQ. Trimming removed 1 base from V and 4 bases from J; junction bases left unmatched: 5. CDR3 length: 17 residues. In DNA, the CDR3 is TGCGCCAGCAGCTTGTACAGCGGGAGGGCCGGGGCCAACGTCCTGACTTTC. Amino acid sequence: CASSLYSGRAGANVLTF.

The chain joins TRBV7-9 to TRBJ1-4; D not certain. Between the trimmed V and J ends, which lost 5 bases and 0 bases, there was a span of 10 bases. Germline CDR1 is SEHNR and CDR2 is FQNEAQ (reference sequence). The CDR3 has 15 amino acids. The CDR3 bases are TGTGCCAGCAGCCGATTGGCCGCAACTAATGAAAAACTGTTTTTT. Translated, it gives CASSRLAATNEKLFF.